Presented here are 6 T cell receptor beta chains from one specimen sequenced in a study of blood T cell repertoires in COVID-19. Repertoires were generated with immunoSEQ multiplex PCR, while TCRdb's copy carries only in-frame clones and drops some. Of about 220,000 clones in the sample, 85% to 90% were seen once. Sample: PBMCs or T cells enriched from blood (not recorded which). The source is a woman aged 18-35 years in a cohort exposed to, infected with or recovered from COVID-19 (not recorded which).

The chain has TRBV5-1 and TRBJ2-2; 8 bases agree with TRBD1. This CDR3 region has 15 residues. Germline lookup yields CDR1 SGHRS and CDR2 YFSETQ. Trimming at V came to 5 bases and at J to 6 bases, leaving 9 bases not matched to a gene. Here the CDR3 reads CASRRPGQEAGELFF. CDR3 sequence (DNA): TGCGCCAGCAGGCGACCGGGACAGGAGGCCGGGGAGCTGTTTTTT.

The rearrangement joins TRBV4-1 to TRBJ1-3; TRBD1 might be the D (6 bases). V dropped 1 base and J dropped 4 bases, with 17 bases sitting between them. CDR1 MGHRA and CDR2 YSYEKL come from the germline V gene. There are 17 residues in the CDR3. Here the CDR3 DNA reads TGCGCCAGCAGCCAAGTGGCCCAAGTCCAGGGGGGAAACACCATATATTTT. Its translation: CASSQVAQVQGGNTIYF.

The chain has TRBV5-5 and TRBJ1-2, with D perhaps matching TRBD1 (6 bases). The CDR3 is 15 residues long. Germline CDR1 reads SGHKS; CDR2 reads YYEKEE (reference sequence). The V end was cut by 0 bases, the J end by 2 bases, with 11 bases between. CDR3 in amino acids: CASSLVSRGNYGYTF. In DNA form, the CDR3 reads TGTGCCAGCAGCTTGGTGAGCAGGGGAAACTATGGCTACACCTTC.

The V gene is TRBV10-3, the J gene TRBJ2-7, with D possibly matching TRBD1 (6 bases). V lost 6 bases and J lost 3, with 12 bases in between. The CDR3 consists of 13 residues. Germline CDR1 and CDR2: ENHRY and SYGVKD. CDR3 in DNA: TGTGCCATCAGATACGGACAGAGCTACGAGCAGTACTTC. Its protein product is CAIRYGQSYEQYF.

The gene calls are TRBV9 and TRBJ2-3; 7 bases align to TRBD1. The length of the CDR3 is 15 residues. Trimming took 4 bases from V and 4 from J; bases not matched to a gene: 9. Germline CDR1 SGDLS, CDR2 YYNGEE. The CDR3 loop reads CASSSPYRGADTQYF. CDR3 in DNA: TGTGCCAGCAGCTCACCCTACAGGGGCGCAGATACGCAGTATTTT.

J is TRBJ2-1 and V is TRBV3-1 (or the pseudogene TRBV3-2), with 7 positions matching TRBD2. The trim removed 0 bases at V and 4 bases at J, leaving 6 bases unmatched. Germline CDR1 LGHDT, CDR2 YNNKEL (reference sequence). CDR3 size: 16 residues. The chain's CDR3 is CASSQDLLAVYNEQFF. CDR3 sequence (DNA): TGTGCCAGCAGCCAAGACTTGCTAGCGGTGTACAATGAGCAGTTCTTC.